Described below is a single TCR beta chain sequence and its context. This entry comes from a study of CXCR3-negative and CXCR3-positive naive CD8 T cells. The CDR3 runs 17 residues. In germline, CDR1 is SNHLY, CDR2 FYNNEI. Researchers prepared the TRB cDNA libraries using 5' RACE with UMI labels. TCRdb reprocessed the 5' RACE reads, with one entry per CDR3 protein and no DNA. This sample's table reports 130,000 or so distinct CDR3 sequences. Sequencing was performed on naive CXCR3- CD8+ T cells from blood. The subset here: CD45RO-CCR7+CD27+CD95- naive CD8+ T cells lacking CXCR3 (TNR3-). V usage is TRBV2 and J usage is TRBJ2-3; the TCRdb D gene call, TRBD2, has no DNA to confirm it. This TCR was sampled from a human donor in good health. Some clones in this sample may be carry-over from other donors' samples. The CDR3 region is CASSGARLAGGRDTQYF. The variable domain in full, completed from reference TRBV2 and TRBJ2-3, reads EPEVTQTPSHQVTQMGQEVILRCVPISNHLYFYWYRQILGQKVEFLVSFYNNEISEKSEIFDDQFSVERPDGSNFTLKIRSTKLEDSAMYFCASSGARLAGGRDTQYFGPGTRLTVL.